The clone carrying this T cell receptor (beta chain) was observed a few times. This could be a read error, since a much larger clone is one nucleotide away. CDR3 length: 15 residues. CDR1 and CDR2 (germline): SGHTA, FQGTGA. The sample comes from a study of breast tumors, draining lymph nodes, adjacent tissues. TCRdb itself ran the multiplex PCR reads through MiXCR, one entry per CDR3 protein. The table records around 230,000 distinct CDR3 sequences, less than 40% of them present only once. Samples came from axillary lymph nodes draining the breast cancer. This sequence originates from a female donor with breast cancer. Some clones in this sample may be carry-over from other donors' samples. The sample comprised axillary lymph node tissue. This sequence joins TRBV7-3 and TRBJ2-5; TRBD2 matches at 7 bases. CDR3 nucleotide sequence: TGTGCCAGCAGCTTAACGGGAGGGATTGGAGAGACCCAGCACTTC. The encoded protein is CASSLTGGIGETQHF.